This T cell receptor beta chain is drawn from a study of T cell responses to AZD1222 COVID-19 vaccine. Study-level points and caveats: There were mostly white British donors and more females than males, and clonal diversity was possibly underestimated.

Notes on this clone: Its antigen is undetermined.

Clones were read by immunoSEQ multiplex PCR, and TCRdb kept only the in-frame ones, dropping some. The sample lists some 130,000 clones; roughly 91% were seen once. The length of the CDR3 is 15 residues. Germline V gene data show CDR1 as LGHNA and CDR2 as YSLEER. Trimming took 4 bases from V and 8 from J, leaving 17 bases between them. The TCR sequence derives from an adult in good health. The specimen comprised peripheral blood, sampled on day 0 of AZD1222 vaccination. The rearrangement joins TRBV4-3 to TRBJ1-4; D is unresolved. The CDR3 region is CASSPSHGGREKLFF. Here the CDR3 DNA reads TGCGCCAGCAGCCCCTCTCACGGCGGCAGAGAAAAACTGTTTTTT.